This section outlines one T cell receptor beta chain sequence together with its context. Its antigen is still unknown. The source of the sample is a study of T cell responses to AZD1222 COVID-19 vaccine. Study results and caveats: Once two AZD1222 doses were given, Spike-specific TCR breadth and depth went up. In all cases, repertoires were sampled only after the peak T cell response. White British donors predominated, females outnumbered males, and clonal diversity was possibly underestimated. Seropositive AZD1222 recipients at baseline numbered only five or six.

Trimming removed 3 bases from V and 0 bases from J, with 12 bases in between. This CDR3 contains 15 residues. CDR1 SGHAT and CDR2 FQNNGV come from the germline V gene. The protocol was immunoSEQ multiplex PCR, while the TCRdb copy is restricted to in-frame clones and leaves out a portion. The profile shows some 96,000 clones, around 86% of them singletons. This sequence was found in an adult in good health. V is TRBV11-2 and J is TRBJ2-7, with D possibly called TRBD1 or TRBD2 (5 bases each). The sequenced sample was peripheral blood, obtained on day 0 of AZD1222 vaccination. CDR3 residues: CASSFGTESSYEQYF. CDR3 DNA: TGTGCCAGCAGCTTCGGGACGGAAAGCTCCTACGAGCAGTACTTC.